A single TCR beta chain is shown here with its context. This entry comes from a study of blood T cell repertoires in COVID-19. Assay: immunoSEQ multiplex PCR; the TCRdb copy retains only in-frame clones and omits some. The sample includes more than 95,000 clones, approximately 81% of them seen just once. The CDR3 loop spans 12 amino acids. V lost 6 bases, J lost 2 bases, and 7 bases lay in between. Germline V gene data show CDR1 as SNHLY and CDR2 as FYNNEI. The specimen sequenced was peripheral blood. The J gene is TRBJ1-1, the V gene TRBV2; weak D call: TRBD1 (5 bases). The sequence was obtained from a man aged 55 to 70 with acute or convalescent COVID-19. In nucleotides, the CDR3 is TGTGCCAGCAGACAGGCTAACACTGAAGCTTTCTTT. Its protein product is CASRQANTEAFF.